These 28 T cell receptor beta chains came from one sample sequenced in a study of glioma-infiltrating T cells. Amplification of TCR alpha and beta CDR3 regions from RNA used iRepertoire nested multiplex PCR. From the multiplex PCR reads, TCRdb called clonotypes with MiXCR, one entry per CDR3 protein. There are about 9,200 distinct CDR3 sequences in the sample; 56% occur only once, and under 25% lies in the top ten. The sequenced material came from glioma tissue, nonneoplastic brain tissue, or PBMCs (not recorded which). The source is a human donor with low-grade glioma or glioblastoma, undergoing nonglioma brain surgery, or in good health (not recorded which).

This clonotype ranks as medium-sized. The V and J genes are TRBV5-1 and TRBJ1-1; tentatively, D is TRBD1 (6 bases). The V end was cut by 4 bases, the J end by 1 base, with 8 bases between. In germline, CDR1 is SGHRS, CDR2 YFSETQ. The CDR3 length is 13 residues. The CDR3 nucleotides are TGCGCCAGCAGCACGACAGGGAACACTGAAGCTTTCTTT. It codes for CASSTTGNTEAFF.

Many counts were recorded for this clonotype. J is TRBJ2-1 and V is TRBV12-3 or TRBV12-4; D unresolved. With 6 bases removed from V and 9 bases from J, the gap between germline ends came to 12 bases. The CDR3 totals 12 residues. The CDR3: CASSEVRPEQFF. For the CDR3, the DNA is TGTGCCAGCAGCGAGGTCCGGCCTGAGCAGTTCTTC.

As concerns this clonotype: Its ends do not fully match the called genes, so a read error is possible. The chain combines TRBV28 with TRBJ2-7, with a weak D call TRBD1 (6 bases). This CDR3 is 16 amino acids long. Looked up from germline, CDR1 is MDHEN and CDR2 is SYDVKM. The CDR3 sequence is CDSSLTTGKGAYEQYF. The CDR3 nucleotides read TGTGACAGCAGTCTAACCACGGGAAAGGGGGCCTACGAGCAGTACTTC.

This clonotype is labeled medium-sized (0.01 to 0.1%). The gene calls are TRBV12-3 or TRBV12-4 and TRBJ1-1; perhaps TRBD1 as D (5 bases). The V gene lost 3 bases and the J gene lost 5 bases, with 13 bases spanning the gap. CDR3 length equals 14 residues. In DNA, the CDR3 is TGTGCCAGCAGTTTGGGGCATGCACAAACTGAAGCTTTCTTT. It translates to CASSLGHAQTEAFF.

To note about this clonotype: Possible read error: a much larger clone is one base away. The rearrangement links TRBV20-1 to TRBJ2-7; a weak D match, TRBD2 (5 bases). The CDR3 runs to 15 residues. The germline gives CDR1 DFQATT, CDR2 SNEGSKA (reference sequence). CDR3 sequence: CSATEPTTPSYDQYF. The CDR3 DNA sequence: TGCAGTGCTACAGAACCGACTACCCCCTCCTACGACCAGTACTTC.

A remark on this clonotype: One base away lies a much larger clone, so this may be a sequencing read error. The chain joins TRBV29-1 to TRBJ1-2; TRBD1 might be the D (5 bases). CDR1 and CDR2 (germline): SQVTM, ANQGSEA. The V gene lost 6 bases and the J gene lost 6 bases, with 20 bases spanning the gap. The CDR3 sequence is 14 residues long. CDR3 nucleotide sequence: TGCAGCGTGAAAGATTTGACAGAAAGTGATGGCTACACCTTC. It encodes CSVKDLTESDGYTF.

A word on this clonotype: Germline and junction disagree at one end, which may indicate a read error. The chain joins TRBV19 to TRBJ2-2, with D perhaps TRBD2 (5 bases). This CDR3 contains 16 residues. Germline assignment: CDR1 LNHDA and CDR2 SQIVND (reference sequence). CDR3 nucleotide sequence: TGTGCCAGTAGTCCAACTATGCTCTTCCTTACCGGGGATCTGTTTTTT. It specifies CASSPTMLFLTGDLFF.

Regarding this clonotype: Germline and junction disagree at one end, which may indicate a read error. V gene TRBV4-1 combines with J gene TRBJ1-5; TRBD1 agrees at 7 bases. CDR1 MGHRA and CDR2 YSYEKL come from the germline V gene. CDR3 size: 15 residues. The CDR3 region is CASRSADRSNQTQHF. The CDR3 nucleotides read TGCGCCAGCAGATCCGCGGACAGGTCAAATCAGACCCAGCATTTT.

The CDR3 loop reads CASSLRGSNTEAFF. The CDR3 coding sequence is TGTGCCAGCAGCTTACGGGGAAGCAACACTGAAGCTTTCTTT. The V gene is TRBV7-2, the J gene TRBJ1-1; D uncertain. CDR3 length: 14 residues. The germline V gene has CDR1 SGHTA and CDR2 FQGNSA. V lost 2 bases, J lost 2 bases, and 9 bases lay in between.

This clonotype appeared many times. V is TRBV3-1 and J is TRBJ2-3; TRBD2 aligns across 12 bases. J was trimmed by 3 bases and V by 1 base; bases with no gene match: 2. The germline CDR1 and CDR2 sequences are LGHDT and YNNKEL (reference sequence). The CDR3 sequence is 16 residues long. In nucleotides, the CDR3 is TGTGCCAGCAGCCAAGGGACTAGCGGGAAGACAGATACGCAGTATTTT. Protein sequence: CASSQGTSGKTDTQYF.

This rearrangement joins TRBV28 to TRBJ1-6, with D possibly being TRBD1 (6 bases). V dropped 4 bases and J dropped 17 bases, with 24 bases sitting between them. This CDR3 contains 15 residues. In germline, CDR1 is MDHEN, CDR2 SYDVKM. The CDR3 loop is CASSSVQGVNSPFHF. CDR3 sequence (DNA): TGTGCCAGCAGTTCTGTACAGGGCGTGAATTCACCTTTCCACTTT.

On this clonotype: Germline and junction disagree at one end, which may indicate a read error. The chain carries TRBV12-3 or TRBV12-4 and TRBJ1-1; 7 bases fit TRBD1. The CDR3 extends over 16 amino acids. CDR3 region: CAISPWEGAISTEASF. CDR3 coding DNA: TGTGCCATCAGTCCTTGGGAGGGGGCGATCAGCACTGAAGCTTCCTTT.

This clonotype was detected only a few times. The chain combines TRBV20-1 with TRBJ2-5, with unresolved D. The CDR3 totals 10 residues. The ends were cut back, 7 bases at V and 4 bases at J, with 7 bases in the middle. Germline V gene lookup returns CDR1 DFQATT and CDR2 SNEGSKA (reference sequence). CDR3 sequence (DNA): TGCAGTGAAACTCGAGAGACCCAGTACTTC. Its protein product is CSETRETQYF.

The gene calls are TRBV28 and TRBJ1-1; no clear D. The CDR3 length is 11 residues. CDR1 is MDHEN, CDR2 SYDVKM, per germline. CDR3 region: CAIIFGPEAFF. The CDR3 nucleotides are TGTGCAATCATTTTTGGACCTGAAGCTTTCTTT.

Concerning this clonotype itself: The missing conserved phenylalanine or tryptophan at the end of this CDR3 makes a read error likely. The chain employs TRBV12-3 or TRBV12-4 and TRBJ2-1; 9 bases match TRBD2. This CDR3 has 15 amino acids. The DNA for the CDR3 is TGTGCCAGCAGCTTAGCGGGAGACGGATTCAATGAGCAGTTCTTA. This gives the protein CASSLAGDGFNEQFL.

This clonotype was seen repeatedly, ten times or more. The chain combines TRBV10-1 with TRBJ2-2; no clear D gene. The CDR3 consists of 14 residues. Trimming shortened V by 9 bases and J by 0 bases, and 11 bases separated the two germline ends. CDR1 and CDR2 (germline): WNHNN, SYGVQD (reference sequence). The CDR3 loop reads CARPVLSNTGELFF. For the CDR3, the DNA is TGCGCCAGACCCGTATTATCGAACACCGGGGAGCTGTTTTTT.

The chain couples TRBV28 to TRBJ2-3, with D perhaps being TRBD1 or TRBD2 (6 bases each). With 1 base removed from V and 6 bases from J, the gap between germline ends came to 17 bases. The CDR3 is made up of 16 amino acids. Germline V gene lookup returns CDR1 MDHEN and CDR2 SYDVKM. The CDR3 reads CASSLSVGGASDTQYF. The DNA for the CDR3 is TGTGCCAGCAGTTTATCTGTCGGGGGCGCATCCGATACGCAGTATTTT.

This clonotype was observed once. This chain links TRBV28 with TRBJ1-2; D unresolved. This CDR3 region has 12 residues. Per germline, CDR1 MDHEN and CDR2 SYDVKM. V lost 2 bases and J lost 12, with 13 bases in between. CDR3 protein: CASSLGDQADTF. Written as DNA, the CDR3 is TGTGCCAGCAGTTTAGGTGACCAGGCCGACACCTTC.

Details on this clonotype: At one boundary the junction diverges from the germline segment, which might be a read error. V usage is TRBV20-1 and J usage is TRBJ1-4, with no clear D. The CDR3 consists of 13 residues. The V gene's germline CDR1 is DFQATT and CDR2 SNEGSKA (reference sequence). The CDR3: CSASRKRNGKLFF. The CDR3 nucleotides read TGCAGTGCTAGTCGAAAAAGAAATGGAAAACTGTTTTTT.

This clonotype is labeled large. The chain links TRBV27 to TRBJ1-4, with D unclear. Germline lookup yields CDR1 MNHEY and CDR2 SMNVEV (reference sequence). The V end lost 6 bases, the J end lost 0 bases, and 8 bases lay between the germline ends. CDR3 length: 14 residues. Here the CDR3 reads CASRPDATNEKLFF. The CDR3 region has the DNA TGTGCCAGCAGGCCGGATGCAACTAATGAAAAACTGTTTTTT.

The chain has TRBV12-3 or TRBV12-4 and TRBJ1-2; D remains ambiguous. Trimming left V 6 bases short and J 8 bases short, with 13 bases between. CDR3 length equals 12 residues. The CDR3 reads CASRNKGRGYTF. Here the CDR3 DNA reads TGTGCCAGCAGGAATAAGGGAAGAGGCTACACCTTC.

Comments on this clonotype: The final CDR3 position lacks the conserved phenylalanine or tryptophan, pointing to a likely read error. This chain links TRBV18 with TRBJ2-1, with D possibly matching TRBD2 (5 bases). Per germline, CDR1 KGHSH and CDR2 LQKENI. The CDR3 totals 14 residues. CDR3 loop: CATSPLRELNEQFL. DNA of the CDR3: TGTGCCACCTCACCACTTAGGGAGCTCAATGAGCAGTTCCTC.

This clonotype showed up many times. The CDR3 sequence: CASSLVAGGGETQYF. The CDR3 DNA is TGCGCCAGCAGCTTGGTAGCGGGAGGAGGTGAGACCCAGTACTTC. The chain recombines TRBV5-1 with TRBJ2-5; TRBD2 aligns across 10 bases. With 0 bases clipped from V and 5 bases from J, the junction kept 4 bases outside the gene matches. Germline V gene sequence: CDR1 SGHRS, CDR2 YFSETQ. CDR3 size: 15 residues.

This rearrangement joins TRBV28 to TRBJ2-7, with D perhaps TRBD2 (6 bases). Trimming cost V 8 bases and J 5 bases, with 25 bases left between them. This CDR3 region has 16 residues. The germline CDR1 and CDR2 sequences are MDHEN and SYDVKM. CDR3 sequence (DNA): TGTGCCAGCGACCTAAGTGGGCGGGAACTAGGGGACGAGCAGTACTTC. It yields the protein CASDLSGRELGDEQYF.

In regard to this clonotype: The junction and the germline gene differ at one end; a read error may be behind it. The rearrangement joins TRBV6-5 to TRBJ2-1; no firm D call. This CDR3 has 12 amino acids. Germline loops: CDR1 MNHEY, CDR2 SVGAGI. CDR3: CAGSPQKNEQFF. The CDR3 nucleotides read TGTGCCGGCAGTCCCCAGAAGAATGAGCAGTTCTTC.

This clonotype has more than one count but fewer than ten. A much more abundant neighbour one base away suggests this may be a read error. The chain links TRBV5-1 to TRBJ2-3; TRBD2 aligns across 10 bases. Germline V CDR1 and CDR2: SGHRS, YFSETQ. CDR3 size: 16 residues. The CDR3 nucleotides read TGCGCCCGCAGCTTCCCATCCGGGACTAGCGCAGATACGCAGTATTTT. Protein product: CARSFPSGTSADTQYF.

Note on this clonotype: This may stem from a read error, because a much larger clone lies one nucleotide away. The CDR3 region is CASSKGGGTDTQYF. The DNA for the CDR3 is TGTGCCAGTAGTAAGGGGGGGGGCACAGATACGCAGTATTTT. The J gene is TRBJ2-3, the V gene TRBV19; D may be TRBD2 (7 bases). Germline V lookup: CDR1 LNHDA, CDR2 SQIVND (reference sequence). The V end lost 4 bases, the J end lost 1 base, and 9 bases lay between the germline ends. The CDR3 runs 14 residues. Full variable domain (remainder filled in from reference TRBV19 and TRBJ2-3): DGGITQSPKYLFRKEGQNVTLSCEQNLNHDAMYWYRQDPGQGLRLIYYSQIVNDFQKGDIAEGYSVSREKKESFPLTVTSAQKNPTAFYLCASSKGGGTDTQYFGPGTRLTVL.

This chain links TRBV4-3 with TRBJ1-2, with D possibly TRBD1 on 6 matching bases. V was cut by 5 bases and J by 8 bases, with 21 bases left in between. The CDR3 contains 15 residues. Germline lookup yields CDR1 LGHNA and CDR2 YSLEER. This CDR3 reads CASSDLGRGGKGYTF. CDR3 sequence (DNA): TGCGCCAGCAGCGATCTTGGGAGAGGGGGAAAGGGCTACACCTTC.